Reported below is one TCR beta chain. Which antigen it targets is not known. Nothing much larger sits one base from this clone, and base qualities are not available. CDR1 and CDR2, looked up from the germline V gene, are SQVTM and ANQGSEA. The CDR3 holds 14 amino acids from the cysteine to the phenylalanine. The only DNA kept is the CDR3, 42 bases in frame from the first base. V and J are trimmed by 5 bases and 5 bases, and the gene matches miss 11 bases of the junction. The iRepertoire nested amplicon-rescue multiplex PCR (arm-PCR) platform was used to amplify TCR alpha and beta CDR3 regions from RNA. One-step reverse transcription and amplification used about 90-400 ng of tissue mRNA or PBMC total RNA as input. Following bead purification, Illumina adapters were added through a secondary multiplex PCR, and the libraries were then gel-purified between 200 and 400 bp. Libraries carried internal 6-nucleotide barcodes used for demultiplexing. Sequencing of libraries was performed on an Illumina MiSeq with 2x220 or 2x250 nucleotide paired-end reads. The authors' analysis ran thus. Paired reads were merged with FLASH 1.2.11 and aligned to the GRCh37 human genome with BWA-MEM before extracting TRA and TRB reads. V and J assignment used an IMGT-derived reference of cassette sequences and CDR3 motifs that included pseudogenes. Reads were translated in three frames, and productive CDR3s were defined by a C…FGXG motif without stop codons. Unique combinations of V-J cassette pair and CDR3 amino acid sequence were defined as clonotypes. Reads were filtered by Hamming distance, with the threshold set by the sequence error rate of each sample in mapped regions. The public reads were reanalyzed by TCRdb: fastp trimming at Q25, MiXCR alignment, in-frame beta chains only. Each entry is one CDR3 protein sequence, shown with its most common DNA and genes. The V and J calls here are based on TCRdb, not the publication. Recorded for this sample are more than 95,000 distinct CDR3 sequences; roughly 20% of them occurred a single time. The top ten clones comprise approximately 14% of the sample.

This record comes from a study of glioma-infiltrating T cells (dated by TCRdb to 2016 to 2017). For context, the study as a whole: TCR alpha- and beta-chain repertoires were sequenced from glioma tissue, non-neoplastic brain tissue and matched peripheral blood mononuclear cells. To measure divergence between tissue and blood T-cell populations, each tissue-infiltrating repertoire was compared with the peripheral blood repertoire of the same patient. The paired cohort was made up of three low-grade glioma patients, several primary glioblastoma patients and three non-glioma patients who contributed non-neoplastic brain tissue.

Overall results and qualifications from the work: In non-neoplastic patients, VJ-independent divergence between tissue and blood fell below expectation, whereas in all gliomas, and especially in low-grade gliomas, the divergence rose above expectation. Group comparisons were based on small numbers of patients: three non-neoplastic, three low-grade glioma and about 8 glioblastoma patients. Very few CDR3 sequences were shared between tissue and blood, attributed to high CDR3 diversity and limited sampling.

The TCR originated in a human donor with low-grade glioma or glioblastoma, undergoing nonglioma brain surgery, or in good health (not recorded which). Sample: glioma tissue, nonneoplastic brain tissue, or PBMCs (not recorded which). The chain was built from TRBV29-1 and TRBJ2-5; TRBD2 fits 7 bases in the junction. The CDR3 is CSVSGGRARETQYF. The sequence in DNA is TGCAGCGTTAGTGGTGGGAGGGCCCGTGAGACCCAGTACTTC.